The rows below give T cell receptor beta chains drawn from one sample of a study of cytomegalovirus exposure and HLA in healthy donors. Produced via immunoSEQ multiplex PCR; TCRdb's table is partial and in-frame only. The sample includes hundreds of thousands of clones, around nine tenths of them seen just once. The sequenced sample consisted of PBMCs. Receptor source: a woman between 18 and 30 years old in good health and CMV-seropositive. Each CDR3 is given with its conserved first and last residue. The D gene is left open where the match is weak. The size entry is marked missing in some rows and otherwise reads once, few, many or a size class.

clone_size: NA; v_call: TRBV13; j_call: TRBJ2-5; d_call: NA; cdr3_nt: TGTGCCAGCAGCTTTGCAGGGTACGAGACCCAGTACTTC; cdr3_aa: CASSFAGYETQYF
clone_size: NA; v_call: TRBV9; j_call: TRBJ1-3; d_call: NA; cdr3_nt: TGTGCCAGCAGCTCCGGAGGGTTAAGAGGAAACACCATATATTTT; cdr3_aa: CASSSGGLRGNTIYF
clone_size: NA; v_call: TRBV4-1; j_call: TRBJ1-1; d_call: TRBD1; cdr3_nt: TGCGCCAGCAGCCAAAGGACAGGGGGAAAGCTAGACACTGAAGCTTTCTTT; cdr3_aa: CASSQRTGGKLDTEAFF
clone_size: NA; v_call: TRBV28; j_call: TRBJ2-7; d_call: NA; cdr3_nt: TGTGCCACCCAATTCCGGGATAGTACCTACGAGCAGTACTTC; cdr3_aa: CATQFRDSTYEQYF
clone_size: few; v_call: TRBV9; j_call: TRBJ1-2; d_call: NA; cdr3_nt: TGTGCCAGCAGCGTAGCTGTTTCGGATGGCTACACCTTC; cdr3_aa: CASSVAVSDGYTF
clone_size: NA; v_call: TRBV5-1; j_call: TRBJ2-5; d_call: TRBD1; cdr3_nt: TGCGCCAGCAGCCGACAGGGGACAGGACAAGAGACCCAGTACTTC; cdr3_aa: CASSRQGTGQETQYF
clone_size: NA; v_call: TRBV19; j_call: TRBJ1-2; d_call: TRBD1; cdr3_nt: TGTGCCAGTAGTAGCGACAGGGGCTATGGCTACACCTTC; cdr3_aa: CASSSDRGYGYTF
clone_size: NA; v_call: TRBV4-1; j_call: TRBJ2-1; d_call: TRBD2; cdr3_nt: TGCGCCAGCAGCCAACCTGAGGGACTAGCGGACTATTCCTACAATGAGCAGTTCTTC; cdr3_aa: CASSQPEGLADYSYNEQFF
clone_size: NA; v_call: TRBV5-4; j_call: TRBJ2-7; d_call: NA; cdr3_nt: TGTGCCAGCAGCTTGGTGCCAGGGTCCTACGAGCAGTACTTC; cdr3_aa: CASSLVPGSYEQYF
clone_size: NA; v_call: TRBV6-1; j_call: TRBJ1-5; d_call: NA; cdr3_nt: TGTGCCAGCAGTGTAACTGCTGGCAATCAGCCCCAGCATTTT; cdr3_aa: CASSVTAGNQPQHF
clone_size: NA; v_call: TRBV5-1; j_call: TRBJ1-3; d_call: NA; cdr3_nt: TGCGCCAGCAGCTTGGCGGGGTACAGTGGAAACACCATATATTTT; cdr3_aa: CASSLAGYSGNTIYF
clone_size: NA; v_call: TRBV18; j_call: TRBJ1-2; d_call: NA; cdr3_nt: TGTGCCAGCTCACCAGGGGACTCCTCGGGGTTCGGCTACACCTTC; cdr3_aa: CASSPGDSSGFGYTF
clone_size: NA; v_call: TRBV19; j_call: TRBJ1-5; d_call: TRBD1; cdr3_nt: TGTGCCAGTAGTATAGGACAGGGGATCAATCAGCCCCAGCATTTT; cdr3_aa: CASSIGQGINQPQHF
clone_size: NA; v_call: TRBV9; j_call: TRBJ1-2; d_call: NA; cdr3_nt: TGTGCCAGCAGCGTAGAACAGGGAAGTGGCTACACCTTC; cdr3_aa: CASSVEQGSGYTF
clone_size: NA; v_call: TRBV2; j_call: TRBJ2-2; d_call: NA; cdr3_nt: TGTGCCAGCAGTGAGGGGATACTAGGCGGGCCCACCGGGGAGCTGTTTTTT; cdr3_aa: CASSEGILGGPTGELFF
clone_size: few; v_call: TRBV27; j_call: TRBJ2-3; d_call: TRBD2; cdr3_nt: TGTGCCAGCAGTTTAGGATGGGCGGGAGTAGGGGATACGCAGTATTTT; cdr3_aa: CASSLGWAGVGDTQYF
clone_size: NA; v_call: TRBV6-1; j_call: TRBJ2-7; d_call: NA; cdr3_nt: TGTGCCAGCAGTGGGGTTTTTAGCGGAGATACCTACGAGCAGTACTTC; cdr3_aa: CASSGVFSGDTYEQYF
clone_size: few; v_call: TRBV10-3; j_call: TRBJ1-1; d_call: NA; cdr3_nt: TGTGCCATCAGTGAGTCCGGGTCGAGAGCTTTCTTT; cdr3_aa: CAISESGSRAFF
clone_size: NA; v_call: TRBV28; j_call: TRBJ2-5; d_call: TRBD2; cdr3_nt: TGTGCCAGCTCCTTAGCGGGAGGTTCAGAGACCCAGTACTTC; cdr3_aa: CASSLAGGSETQYF
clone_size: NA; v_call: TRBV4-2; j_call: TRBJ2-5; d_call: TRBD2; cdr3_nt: TGTGCCAGCAGCCAGGAACTAGCGGGAGGGCCCGATGTGGAGACCCAGTACTTC; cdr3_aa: CASSQELAGGPDVETQYF
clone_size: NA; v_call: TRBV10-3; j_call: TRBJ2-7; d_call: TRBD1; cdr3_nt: TGTGCCATCAGCGGACAGGGGTACGAGCAGTACTTC; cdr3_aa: CAISGQGYEQYF
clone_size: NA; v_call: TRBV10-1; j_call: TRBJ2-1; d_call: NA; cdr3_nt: TGCGCCAGCAGTCCCGGAGGGAGATACAATGAGCAGTTCTTC; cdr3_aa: CASSPGGRYNEQFF
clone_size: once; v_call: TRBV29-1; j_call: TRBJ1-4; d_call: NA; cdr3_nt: TGCAGCGTTGCTGGGGGGGGCACTGTTGAAAAACTGTTTTTT; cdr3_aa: CSVAGGGTVEKLFF
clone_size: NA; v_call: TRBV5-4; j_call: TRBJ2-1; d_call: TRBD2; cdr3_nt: TGTGCCAGCAGCACGTTAGCGGGAGGGCCGGGGAATGAGCAGTTCTTC; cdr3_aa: CASSTLAGGPGNEQFF
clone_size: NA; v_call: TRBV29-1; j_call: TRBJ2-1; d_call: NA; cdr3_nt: TGCAGCGTCCTACCTCGGGGGAGCTCCTACAATGAGCAGTTCTTC; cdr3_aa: CSVLPRGSSYNEQFF
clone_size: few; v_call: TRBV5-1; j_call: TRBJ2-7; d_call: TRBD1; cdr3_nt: TGCGCCAGCAGCTTGGGGACAGGGAACTACGAGCAGTACTTC; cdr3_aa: CASSLGTGNYEQYF
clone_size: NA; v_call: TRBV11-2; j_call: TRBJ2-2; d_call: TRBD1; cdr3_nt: TGTGCCAGCAGACCCCCGGGACAGAGGATTCGGGAGCTGTTTTTT; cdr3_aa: CASRPPGQRIRELFF
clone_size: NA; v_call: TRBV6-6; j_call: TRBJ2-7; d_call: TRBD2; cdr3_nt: TGTGCCAGCAGTTACTGGCGGGAGGGCGAGCAGTACTTC; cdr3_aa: CASSYWREGEQYF
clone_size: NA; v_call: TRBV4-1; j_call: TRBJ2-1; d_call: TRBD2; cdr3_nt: TGCGCCAGCAGCCAAGGTCCTCTAGCGGGAGTAGACAATGAGCAGTTCTTC; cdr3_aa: CASSQGPLAGVDNEQFF
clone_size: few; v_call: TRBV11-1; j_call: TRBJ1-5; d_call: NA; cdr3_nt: TGTGCCAGCAGCCCGACAAACACCAATCAGCCCCAGCATTTT; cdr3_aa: CASSPTNTNQPQHF
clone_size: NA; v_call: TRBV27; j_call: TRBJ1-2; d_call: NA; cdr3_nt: TGTGCCAGCAGTCTATTTAGAGGCTATGGCTACACCTTC; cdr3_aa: CASSLFRGYGYTF
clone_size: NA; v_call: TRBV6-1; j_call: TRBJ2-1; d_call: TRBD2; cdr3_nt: TGTGCCAGCAGTGAGGTAGCGGGAAGGATGGGCGAGCAGTTCTTC; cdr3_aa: CASSEVAGRMGEQFF
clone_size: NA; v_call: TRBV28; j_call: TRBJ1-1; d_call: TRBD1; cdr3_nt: TGTGCCAGCAGGATGGACAGGTCTAACACTGAAGCTTTCTTT; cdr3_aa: CASRMDRSNTEAFF
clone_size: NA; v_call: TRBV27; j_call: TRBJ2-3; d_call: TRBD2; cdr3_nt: TGTGCCAGCAGGTCTAGCGGGGGGTACACAGATACGCAGTATTTT; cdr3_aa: CASRSSGGYTDTQYF
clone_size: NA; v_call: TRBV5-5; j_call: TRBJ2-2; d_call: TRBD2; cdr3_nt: TGTGCCAGCAGTTACCCCGGACTAGCGGGAGTCACCGGGGAGCTGTTTTTT; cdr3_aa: CASSYPGLAGVTGELFF
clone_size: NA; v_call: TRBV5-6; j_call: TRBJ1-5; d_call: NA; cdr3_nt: TGTGCCAGCAGCCTCCGGGACACCTATAGCAATCAGCCCCAGCATTTT; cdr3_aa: CASSLRDTYSNQPQHF
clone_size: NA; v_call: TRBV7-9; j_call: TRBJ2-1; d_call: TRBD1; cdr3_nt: TGTGCCAGCAACCCGACAGGGTATCCCTACAATGAGCAGTTCTTC; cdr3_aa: CASNPTGYPYNEQFF
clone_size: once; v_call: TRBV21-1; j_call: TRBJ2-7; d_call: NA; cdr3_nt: TGTGCCAGCAGGACTGATTTTACGGAAAGCTCCTACGAGCAGTACTTC; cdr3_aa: CASRTDFTESSYEQYF
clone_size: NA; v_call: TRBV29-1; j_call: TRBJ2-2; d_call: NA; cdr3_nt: TGCAGCGTTGTGTGGCAGGGCTCGAACACCGGGGAGCTGTTTTTT; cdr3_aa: CSVVWQGSNTGELFF
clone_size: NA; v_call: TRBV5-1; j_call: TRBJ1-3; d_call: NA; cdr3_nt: TGCGCCAGCAGCTTGGTCACAGGGTTCTCTGGAAACACCATATATTTT; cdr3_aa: CASSLVTGFSGNTIYF
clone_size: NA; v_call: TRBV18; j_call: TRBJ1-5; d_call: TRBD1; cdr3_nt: TGTGCCAGCTCACCATCTGGGACAGCTAATCAGCCCCAGCATTTT; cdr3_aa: CASSPSGTANQPQHF
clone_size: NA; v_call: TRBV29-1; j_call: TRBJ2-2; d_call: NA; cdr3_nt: TGCAGCGTTGAACTAGGGGACACCGGGGAGCTGTTTTTT; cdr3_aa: CSVELGDTGELFF
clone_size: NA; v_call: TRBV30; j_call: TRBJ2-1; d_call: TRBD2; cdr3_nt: TGTGCCTGGACTCCTGGTTTGGGACTAGCGGGGGGGGATGAGCAGTTCTTC; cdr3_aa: CAWTPGLGLAGGDEQFF
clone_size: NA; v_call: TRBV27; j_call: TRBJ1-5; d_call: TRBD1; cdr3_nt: TGTGCCAGCATCGAAACAGGGGGTCTTAGCAATCAGCCCCAGCATTTT; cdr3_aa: CASIETGGLSNQPQHF
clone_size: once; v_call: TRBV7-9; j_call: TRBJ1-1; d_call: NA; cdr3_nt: TGTGCCAGCAGCCCCTCGGACAGCCAATCTTTT; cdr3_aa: CASSPSDSQSF
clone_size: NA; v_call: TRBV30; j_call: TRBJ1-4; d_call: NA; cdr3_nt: TGTGCCTGGAGCGGGAGGACTAATGAAAAACTGTTTTTT; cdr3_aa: CAWSGRTNEKLFF
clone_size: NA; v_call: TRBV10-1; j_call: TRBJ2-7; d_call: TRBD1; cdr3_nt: TGCGCCAGCACCGGGACAGGGAGCTACGAGCAGTACTTC; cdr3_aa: CASTGTGSYEQYF